The T cell receptor beta chain under discussion was sequenced for a study of early T cells in non-severe SARS-CoV-2 infection (dated by TCRdb to about 2021). Notes on the research overall: TCR sequencing used bulk RNA from unsorted whole blood, so alpha and beta chains could not be paired.

On the study overall, not on this receptor specifically: VDJdb matching was skewed toward anti-spike CD8 responses, so virus-specific expansions were likely underestimated and private and CD4 specificities were missed.

This clonotype was found a few times. No cognate antigen has been identified for it. Base qualities are not recorded, but no much larger clone differs from it by a single base. The germline V gene (reference sequence) specifies MNHEY as CDR1 and SMNVEV as CDR2. There are 15 amino acids in the CDR3, from cysteine to phenylalanine inclusive. Of the read, only the CDR3 DNA is kept; its 45 bases are in frame from base 1. The V end loses 5 bases and the J end loses 2 bases, and a stretch of 12 bases separates them. The library was prepared using 5' RACE. The sample was run on a NextSeq 500. Unique molecular identifiers were attached to individual cDNA molecules in the TCR library protocol so that sequencing error and PCR bias could be corrected. TCR alpha and beta chains were both sequenced, and the abundances of alpha and beta sequences in each sample were closely correlated with each other. The study's processing was this. V gene, J gene and CDR3 annotation of TCR sequences was performed with Decombinator V4. Expanded TCRs were defined as changing significantly between any two time points under a Poisson model with p below 0.0001. TCR abundances were normalised to the total number of TCRs sequenced in each sample and reported as counts per million. TRAV1-2 paired with TRAJ12, TRAJ20 or TRAJ33 defined MAIT TCRs, while TRAV10 paired with TRAJ18 defined iNKT TCRs. VDJdb, accessed 1 November 2021, was searched for CMV, EBV and SARS-CoV-2 annotated TCRs, with TCRs annotated for multiple antigens excluded. The public reads were reanalyzed by TCRdb: fastp trimming at Q25, MiXCR alignment, in-frame beta chains only. Identical CDR3 protein sequences are pooled into one entry, listed with their most common genes and DNA. The V and J calls were determined by TCRdb, not by the authors. The sample has 70,000 to 85,000 distinct CDR3 sequences on record, 9.5% to 15% of them singletons. The ten largest clones represent about 14% of the sample.

A case-control design nested within a healthcare worker cohort in London, UK, was used, with weekly nasopharyngeal swab PCR tests and blood sampling performed. Healthcare workers were enrolled in the week of the UK lockdown, from 23 to 31 March 2020, and were followed every week for up to roughly 16 weeks. The V and J segments used are TRBV27 and TRBJ1-4, with an unclear D gene assignment. The receptor was derived from an adult who was a healthcare worker with PCR-confirmed SARS-CoV-2 infection or an uninfected control (not recorded which). The donor label of this sample is uncertain. Specimen: whole blood, collected at baseline. The CDR3 region: CASSTIGITNEKLFF. The nucleotide sequence is given as TGTGCCAGCAGTACAATAGGGATTACTAATGAAAAACTGTTTTTT.